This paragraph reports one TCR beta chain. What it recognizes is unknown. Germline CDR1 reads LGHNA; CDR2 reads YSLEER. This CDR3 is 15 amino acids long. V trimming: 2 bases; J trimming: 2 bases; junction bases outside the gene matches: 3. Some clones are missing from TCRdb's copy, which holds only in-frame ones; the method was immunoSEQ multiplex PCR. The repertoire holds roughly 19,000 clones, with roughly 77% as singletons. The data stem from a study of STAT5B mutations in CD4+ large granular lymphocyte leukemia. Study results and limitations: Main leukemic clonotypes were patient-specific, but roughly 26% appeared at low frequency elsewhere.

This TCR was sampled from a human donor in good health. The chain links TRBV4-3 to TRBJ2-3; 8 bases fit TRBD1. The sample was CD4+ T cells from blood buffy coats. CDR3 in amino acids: CASSQQDRATDTQYF. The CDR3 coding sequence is TGCGCCAGCAGCCAACAGGACAGGGCCACAGATACGCAGTATTTT.